This TCR beta chain was retrieved from a study of T cell responses to AZD1222 COVID-19 vaccine. Per germline, CDR1 MNHEY and CDR2 SVGAGI. The V end was cut by 4 bases, the J end by 6 bases, with 10 bases between. The CDR3 sequence is 13 residues long. Clones were read by immunoSEQ multiplex PCR, and TCRdb kept only the in-frame ones, dropping some. The sample shows more than 100,000 clones, 85% to 95% of them seen only once. Sequenced here: peripheral blood, sampled 28 days after the second AZD1222 dose. The receptor was isolated from an adult who received the AZD1222 COVID-19 vaccine. The chain has TRBV6-5 and TRBJ1-5; D perhaps matches TRBD1 (5 bases). CDR3 residues: CASSSGFAQPQHF. As DNA, the CDR3 is TGTGCCAGCAGTTCAGGGTTCGCTCAGCCCCAGCATTTT.